What follows are 30 T cell receptor beta chains derived from one specimen sequenced in a study of Graves' ophthalmopathy and Graves' hyperthyroidism. RNA served as the template for amplifying TCR beta CDR3 regions. Second-round multiplex PCR followed a first-round RT-PCR using HTBI primers. TCRdb fed the multiplex PCR reads into MiXCR, producing one record per CDR3 protein. The data show 500,000 to 800,000 distinct CDR3 sequences, with over 40% seen just once and 3% to 4% held by the top ten. Sequenced sample: peripheral blood. The receptors here all came from an adult man with Graves' ophthalmopathy.

The sample holds many counts of this clonotype. The genes are TRBV12-5 and TRBJ2-7, with D hard to call. Germline V CDR1 and CDR2: LGHNT, FRNRAP. The CDR3 is 13 amino acids. Trimming took off 9 bases at V and 2 bases at J, with 14 bases between the two ends. This chain's CDR3 is CASSKTPTYEQYF. The CDR3 DNA follows: TGTGCTAGCTCAAAGACTCCTACCTACGAGCAGTACTTC.

In its sample, this clonotype was seen many times. The V gene is TRBV2, the J gene TRBJ2-7, with D tentatively TRBD2 (6 bases). Trimming cost V 1 base and J 3 bases, with 22 bases left between them. CDR3 length: 18 amino acids. Germline V lookup: CDR1 SNHLY, CDR2 FYNNEI. The CDR3 region is CASSEERLGVIGIYEQYF. The CDR3, as DNA: TGTGCCAGCAGTGAAGAAAGACTAGGCGTTATCGGTATCTACGAGCAGTACTTC.

The table lists this clonotype with many counts. The chain recombines TRBV7-9 with TRBJ1-5; a possible D gene is TRBD1 (5 bases). The V gene lost 5 bases and the J gene lost 7 bases, with 9 bases spanning the gap. The CDR3 runs to 12 residues. Germline V gene lookup returns CDR1 SEHNR and CDR2 FQNEAQ (reference sequence). In DNA, the CDR3 is TGTGCCAGCAGCCCTTCAGGGCAGCCCCAGCATTTT. This gives the protein CASSPSGQPQHF.

The genes are TRBV10-3 and TRBJ1-4; D call uncertain. This CDR3 is built from 11 residues. V shed 10 bases and J shed 5 bases, with 8 bases lying between them. CDR1 is ENHRY and CDR2 is SYGVKD in the germline V gene. Written as DNA, the CDR3 is TGTGCCACCCTGGGCAATGAAAAACTGTTTTTT. Its protein is CATLGNEKLFF.

The rearrangement joins TRBV6-4 to TRBJ2-2, with 8 bases matching TRBD2. V lost 6 bases, J lost 7 bases, and 7 bases stayed unmatched. The germline V gene encodes CDR1 MRHNA and CDR2 SNTAGT. CDR3 length equals 14 residues. The CDR3 loop reads CASRPGLEGGELFF. The CDR3 bases are TGTGCCAGCAGACCGGGACTAGAAGGCGGGGAGCTGTTTTTT.

The chain carries TRBV19 and TRBJ2-5, with 9 bases lining up with TRBD1. This CDR3 has 15 residues. After removal of 4 bases from V and 4 bases from J, the junction contained 7 bases not matched to a gene. Germline loops: CDR1 LNHDA, CDR2 SQIVND (reference sequence). The CDR3 region has the DNA TGTGCCAGTAGTAGGCACAGGGGGCTAGGAGAGACCCAGTACTTC. Its protein is CASSRHRGLGETQYF.

This chain uses TRBV7-2 with TRBJ2-5, with 8 bases that match TRBD1. Germline assignment: CDR1 SGHTA and CDR2 FQGNSA. This CDR3 is built from 15 residues. The junction had 11 bases not matched to a gene; V was cut back by 2 bases and J by 9 bases. CDR3 in amino acids: CASSLWATGEQPQYF. CDR3 in DNA: TGTGCCAGCAGCTTATGGGCGACAGGGGAACAGCCCCAGTACTTC.

The chain recombines TRBV7-6 with TRBJ1-1; TRBD1 matches at 7 bases. This CDR3 contains 13 residues. The germline CDR1 and CDR2 sequences are SGHVS and FNYEAQ. V was clipped by 5 bases and J by 8 bases; unmatched bases: 8. Written as DNA, the CDR3 is TGTGCCAGCAGCGGGGGCAGGGGGGAAGAAGCTTTCTTT. Protein product: CASSGGRGEEAFF. Variable domain in full (rest from reference TRBV7-6 and TRBJ1-1): GAGVSQSPRYKVTKRGQDVALRCDPISGHVSLYWYRQALGQGPEFLTYFNYEAQQDKSGLPNDRFSAERPEGSISTLTIQRTEQRDSAMYRCASSGGRGEEAFFGQGTRLTVV.

The rearrangement links TRBV5-1 to TRBJ1-2, with TRBD1 as a possible D gene (5 bases). This CDR3 is built from 14 residues. V lost 3 bases to trimming and J lost 8 bases, with 17 bases between them. The V gene's germline CDR1 is SGHRS and CDR2 YFSETQ. CDR3 residues: CASSSGPLPDGYTF. The CDR3 DNA reads TGCGCCAGCAGCTCGGGACCCTTACCGGACGGCTACACCTTC.

This clonotype was recorded many times. The chain links TRBV10-3 to TRBJ2-7, with TRBD2 matching 12 bases. V dropped 9 bases and J dropped 5; count of bases not matched to a gene: 8. The CDR3 covers 14 residues. CDR1 is ENHRY, CDR2 SYGVKD, per germline. The CDR3 DNA is TGTGCCATTCGGACTAGCGGGAATTTCGACGAGCAGTACTTC. Translating it yields CAIRTSGNFDEQYF.

In this sample, this clonotype turned up many times. The chain uses TRBV7-9 and TRBJ1-6; TRBD1 aligns across 8 bases. The CDR3 extends over 14 amino acids. The J segment lost 8 bases and the V segment lost 3 bases, leaving 3 bases of the junction unmatched. Germline V lookup: CDR1 SEHNR, CDR2 FQNEAQ (reference sequence). CDR3 residues: CASSLDRVDSPLHF. The CDR3 DNA reads TGTGCCAGCAGCTTGGACAGGGTGGATTCACCCCTCCACTTT.

The sample holds many counts of this clonotype. V is TRBV9 and J is TRBJ1-4, with D maybe TRBD1 (5 bases). The CDR3 is 15 residues long. The V end lost 4 bases, the J end lost 8 bases, and 18 bases lay between the germline ends. Germline CDR1 and CDR2: SGDLS and YYNGEE. CDR3 sequence: CASSPSTARDEKLFF. CDR3 in DNA: TGTGCCAGCAGCCCATCGACCGCGAGGGACGAAAAACTGTTTTTT.

V usage is TRBV7-9 and J usage is TRBJ1-3, with D unclear. Trimming pared 8 bases from V and 0 bases from J, leaving 14 bases between. From germline, CDR1 is SEHNR and CDR2 FQNEAQ (reference sequence). The CDR3 is 15 amino acids. The CDR3, as DNA: TGTGCCAGCTCACCAACGACGGGCTCTGGAAACACCATATATTTT. This codes for CASSPTTGSGNTIYF.

The J gene is TRBJ1-4, the V gene TRBV7-3; no clear D. Between the trimmed V and J ends, which lost 6 bases and 8 bases, there was a span of 13 bases. The CDR3 contains 13 residues. The germline CDR1 and CDR2 sequences are SGHTA and FQGTGA. The CDR3 DNA reads TGTGCCAGCAGAACCTCCTACCAGGAAAAACTGTTTTTT. Protein product: CASRTSYQEKLFF.

The sample holds a few counts of this clonotype. V gene TRBV20-1 combines with J gene TRBJ2-7; perhaps TRBD2 as D (6 bases). Trimming pared 2 bases from V and 3 bases from J, leaving 17 bases between. The CDR3 is 15 amino acids. The germline V gene has CDR1 DFQATT and CDR2 SNEGSKA (reference sequence). CDR3 in DNA: TGCAGTGCTAGACCCTCCCTAGCGCACTTCTACGAGCAGTACTTC. It translates to CSARPSLAHFYEQYF.

In this sample, this clonotype turned up many times. The chain links TRBV11-2 to TRBJ2-7, with D unresolved. This CDR3 comprises 15 residues. The V end was cut by 0 bases, the J end by 0 bases, with 9 bases between. Germline V CDR1 and CDR2: SGHAT, FQNNGV. The CDR3 DNA follows: TGTGCCAGCAGCTTAGACACGGGTAGCTCCTACGAGCAGTACTTC. Amino acid sequence: CASSLDTGSSYEQYF.

Turning to this clonotype: Sequence at one end of the junction differs from germline and may be a read error. CDR3 DNA sequence: TGCAGCGTTGAAGGGTGGGCCGCCGGGGGGTACGGCACTGAAGCTTTC. Protein: CSVEGWAAGGYGTEAF. This chain uses TRBV29-1 with TRBJ2-6, with TRBD2 matching over 7 bases. This CDR3 is built from 16 residues. Germline assignment: CDR1 SQVTM and CDR2 ANQGSEA.

V usage is TRBV7-8 and J usage is TRBJ1-5, with TRBD1 matching 7 bases. This CDR3 region has 15 residues. After removal of 5 bases from V and 4 bases from J, the junction contained 8 bases not matched to a gene. Germline CDR1 is SGHVS and CDR2 is FQNEAQ. CDR3 bases: TGTGCCAGCAGCCGACGGACAGGACCTAATCAGCCCCAGCATTTT. Protein product: CASSRRTGPNQPQHF.

This sequence joins TRBV7-2 and TRBJ2-5, with TRBD2 matching 7 bases. From germline, CDR1 is SGHTA and CDR2 FQGNSA. The CDR3 extends over 14 amino acids. V gave up 11 bases and J gave up 7 bases; unmatched junction bases: 16. Here the CDR3 reads CAWGVASGPSTQYF. The CDR3 DNA sequence: TGTGCCTGGGGGGTGGCTAGCGGTCCATCGACCCAGTACTTC. Complete variable domain (other parts from reference TRBV7-2 and TRBJ2-5): GAGVSQSPSNKVTEKGKDVELRCDPISGHTALYWYRQSLGQGLEFLIYFQGNSAPDKSGLPSDRFSAERTGGSVSTLTIQRTQQEDSAVYLCAWGVASGPSTQYFGPGTRLLVL.

This clonotype appeared a few times. The J gene is TRBJ1-2, the V gene TRBV6-4, with D hard to call. CDR1 MRHNA and CDR2 SNTAGT come from the germline V gene. The CDR3 consists of 14 residues. The germline V and J ends were trimmed by 0 bases and 6 bases, with 11 bases remaining between them. CDR3: CASSDSRPSDGYTF. The CDR3, as DNA: TGTGCCAGCAGTGACTCCCGACCTAGCGATGGCTACACCTTC.

This clonotype appeared a few times. This CDR3 is CASSLGAGLPYEQYF. The CDR3 DNA follows: TGTGCCAGCAGCTTAGGGGCAGGTCTCCCCTACGAGCAGTACTTC. The gene calls are TRBV7-9 and TRBJ2-7, with no clear D. V was trimmed by 1 base and J by 2 bases, leaving 12 bases between them. Germline V gene sequence: CDR1 SEHNR, CDR2 FQNEAQ (reference sequence). This CDR3 region has 15 residues. The full variable domain, in which reference TRBV7-9 and TRBJ2-7 provide the parts outside the CDR3, is DTGVSQNPRHKITKRGQNVTFRCDPISEHNRLYWYRQTLGQGPEFLTYFQNEAQLEKSRLLSDRFSAERPKGSFSTLEIQRTEQGDSAMYLCASSLGAGLPYEQYFGPGTRLTVT.

The chain employs TRBV29-1 and TRBJ1-5, with D possibly being TRBD1 (6 bases). The CDR3 runs to 11 residues. V was pared by 8 bases and J by 2 bases, with 7 bases between. In germline, CDR1 is SQVTM, CDR2 ANQGSEA. The CDR3 coding sequence is TGCAGCTACAGGGGCAATCAGCCCCAGCATTTT. Its protein product is CSYRGNQPQHF.

About this clonotype itself: Likely a read error: the CDR3 ends without its conserved phenylalanine or tryptophan. The limits of the CDR3 on the DNA are not certain, so only TCRdb's listed CDR3 is given. V and J are TRBV29-1 and TRBJ1-4; the D call of TRBD1 is as the table states it, not checked on the DNA. Germline V gene data show CDR1 as SQVTM and CDR2 as ANQGSEA. Inclusive of both ends, the CDR3 amounts to 9 amino acids. CDR3 protein: CSVEWGSVY.

The V and J genes are TRBV6-5 and TRBJ1-1, with unresolved D. Trimming removed 8 bases from V and 5 bases from J, with 15 bases in between. The CDR3 covers 13 residues. Germline loops: CDR1 MNHEY, CDR2 SVGAGI. The CDR3 spells CASGSRGLTEAFF. The CDR3 region has the DNA TGTGCCAGCGGAAGTAGAGGGCTAACTGAAGCTTTCTTT.

The gene calls are TRBV9 and TRBJ2-5, with D possibly TRBD2 on 6 matching bases. The CDR3 contains 17 residues. V was cut by 4 bases and J by 1 base, with 20 bases left in between. The germline gives CDR1 SGDLS, CDR2 YYNGEE. CDR3 bases: TGTGCCAGCAGCCCTAACCCCCAGGGACTGGGCCAAGAGACCCAGTACTTC. It codes for CASSPNPQGLGQETQYF.

The chain combines TRBV19 with TRBJ1-2; no reliable D call. V was shortened by 10 bases and J by 4 bases, with 16 bases between the two germline ends. Germline CDR1 and CDR2: LNHDA and SQIVND (reference sequence). This CDR3 spans 13 amino acids. CDR3 nucleotide sequence: TGTGCCAAAAGATCGACGGCACGCTATGGCTACACCTTC. Translated, it gives CAKRSTARYGYTF.

This clonotype was picked up a small number of times. A much larger clonotype is one base distant, so this may be a read error. In nucleotides, the CDR3 is TGTGCCAGCAGTGAGACAGGGGGTCAGCCCCAGCATTTT. Protein sequence: CASSETGGQPQHF. V is TRBV2 and J is TRBJ1-5, with 9 bases identical to TRBD1. V lost 3 bases and J lost 6; bases outside the gene matches: 0. The CDR3 spans 13 residues. Germline CDR1 is SNHLY and CDR2 is FYNNEI.

A remark on this clonotype: This could be a read error, since a much larger clone is one nucleotide away. The chain has TRBV19 and TRBJ2-5; 7 bases match TRBD2. The germline V gene has CDR1 LNHDA and CDR2 SQIVND (reference sequence). The CDR3 loop spans 14 amino acids. V dropped 6 bases and J dropped 2; count of bases not matched to a gene: 6. CDR3 residues: CASSLTSRQETQYF. As DNA, the CDR3 is TGTGCCAGTAGCCTGACTAGCAGGCAAGAGACCCAGTACTTC.

The chain uses TRBV3-1 and TRBJ2-7; D remains unclear. The germline V and J ends were trimmed by 1 base and 4 bases, with 14 bases remaining between them. The CDR3 contains 15 residues. Germline CDR1 is LGHDT and CDR2 is YNNKEL (reference sequence). The DNA for the CDR3 is TGTGCCAGCAGCCAAGGAAGACTGTCCCTTTACGAGCAGTACTTC. Its protein is CASSQGRLSLYEQYF.

This clonotype was recorded at least ten times. The rearrangement joins TRBV9 to TRBJ2-7; D gene ambiguous. Germline-derived CDR1 and CDR2 are SGDLS and YYNGEE. Trimming removed 2 bases at V and 6 bases at J, with 9 bases between. This CDR3 has 12 amino acids. For the CDR3, the DNA is TGTGCCAGCAGCGTCCCCGGTTCCGAGCAGTACTTC. It is translated as CASSVPGSEQYF.